Below are 32 T cell receptor beta chains sequenced from a single sample in a study of Tregs in tolerant kidney transplant recipients. Related graft donors supplied nonmyeloablative bone marrow transplants, and mixed chimerism was transient. Sequencing used immunoSEQ multiplex PCR; TCRdb keeps in-frame clones, though not all of them. The sample table includes 23,000 or so clones. The starting material was CD4+ T cells from blood (PBMCs), obtained 6 months after the transplant. These receptors were obtained from a human patient who received a combined kidney and bone marrow transplant. Certain T cells may be donor cells from the graft.

A word on this clone: Read sequence stops 3 residues before the CDR3 end, and the germline J gene provides the missing end. The rearrangement joins TRBV5-1 to TRBJ2-7; 7 bases align to TRBD1. The CDR3 is made up of 14 amino acids. The germline V gene encodes CDR1 SGHRS and CDR2 YFSETQ. Trimming removed 4 bases from V and 4 bases from J; junction bases left unmatched: 8. Partial CDR3 DNA: TGCGCCAGCAGCCCCCGTGACAGGGCATACGAG. Translation gives CASSPRDRAYE. The whole CDR3 is CASSPRDRAYEQYF.

Worth noting for this clone: The DNA ends 3 residues before the CDR3 does, and the rest of the CDR3 is filled in from the germline J gene. The genes are TRBV10-3 and TRBJ2-3; perhaps D is TRBD1 or TRBD2 (5 bases each). Per germline, CDR1 ENHRY and CDR2 SYGVKD. With 2 bases removed from V and 3 bases from J, the gap between germline ends came to 6 bases. The CDR3 is 13 amino acids. CDR3 bases read: TGTGCCATCAGTGAGGAGGGGACAGATACG. This codes for CAISEEGTDT. The entire CDR3 sequence reads CAISEEGTDTQYF.

About this clone: The CDR3 end is not reached by the read, which stops 3 residues before it; the germline J gene fills it in. The rearrangement uses TRBV4-2 and TRBJ2-5; 9 nucleotides agree with TRBD2. V lost 4 bases and J lost 1; bases outside the gene matches: 13. The CDR3 spans 18 residues. Germline V lookup: CDR1 LGHNA, CDR2 YNFKEQ. The DNA read from the CDR3 is TGTGCCAGCAGCCCGGCGGGGACTAGCCCGAGATCCCAAGAGACC. Translation gives CASSPAGTSPRSQET. The full-length CDR3 reads as CASSPAGTSPRSQETQYF.

This clone is medium-sized by frequency. The DNA ends 3 residues before the CDR3 does, and the rest of the CDR3 is filled in from the germline J gene. The J gene is TRBJ2-3, the V gene TRBV29-1, with 7 bases that match TRBD1. V lost 6 bases and J lost 3; bases outside the gene matches: 6. CDR3 length: 13 amino acids. Germline V gene sequence: CDR1 SQVTM, CDR2 ANQGSEA. CDR3 in amino acids: CSVDGRGTDTQYF. The CDR3 bases that were read are TGCAGCGTAGACGGCAGGGGGACAGATACG.

Regarding this clone: The CDR3 extends 3 residues past the end of the read, so its final part is completed from the germline J gene. The chain uses TRBV2 and TRBJ2-5, with TRBD1 matching over 11 bases. This CDR3 comprises 15 residues. Germline assignment: CDR1 SNHLY and CDR2 FYNNEI. V was clipped by 6 bases and J by 3 bases; unmatched bases: 6. The sequenced part of the CDR3 DNA is TGTGCCAGCAGGGCGGACAGGGGGCGTGAAGAGACC. This sequence encodes CASRADRGREET. The CDR3 in its entirety is CASRADRGREETQYF. Filled out from reference TRBV2 and TRBJ2-5, the complete variable domain reads EPEVTQTPSHQVTQMGQEVILRCVPISNHLYFYWYRQILGQKVEFLVSFYNNEISEKSEIFDDQFSVERPDGSNFTLKIRSTKLEDSAMYFCASRADRGREETQYFGPGTRLLVL.

The CDR3 DNA, read in part, is TGTGCCAGCACTTTATACACTGAA. This codes for CASTLYTE. The whole CDR3 reads CASTLYTEAFF. The chain has TRBV2 and TRBJ1-1; D gene unclear. The DNA ends 3 residues before the CDR3 does, and the rest of the CDR3 is filled in from the germline J gene. V was shortened by 7 bases and J by 3 bases, with 6 bases between the two germline ends. Germline V gene lookup returns CDR1 SNHLY and CDR2 FYNNEI. The CDR3 totals 11 residues.

About this clone: The read terminates 3 residues before the CDR3 end, so the remaining end is supplied by the germline J gene. This chain joins TRBV18 and TRBJ2-1; 8 bases agree with TRBD1. Germline V gene lookup returns CDR1 KGHSH and CDR2 LQKENI. With 3 bases clipped from V and 6 bases from J, the junction kept 1 base outside the gene matches. CDR3 size: 13 residues. The CDR3 loop reads CASSPGTGNEQFF. Partial CDR3 DNA: TGTGCCAGCTCACCGGGGACAGGCAATGAG.

Concerning this clone itself: The CDR3 goes on 3 residues after the read ends, and that part is filled in from the germline J gene. This sequence joins TRBV5-6 and TRBJ2-2; 7 bases align to TRBD1. Unmatched junction bases numbered 6, after V lost 4 bases and J lost 6 bases. Per germline, CDR1 SGHDT and CDR2 YYEEEE. The CDR3 consists of 14 residues. The covered CDR3 bases are TGTGCCAGCAGCCCAAACACAGGGGCCGGGGAG. Its protein product is CASSPNTGAGE. From start to end, the CDR3 is CASSPNTGAGELFF.

As regards this clone: The read ends 3 residues before the CDR3 terminus; that terminus is restored from the germline J gene. The chain links TRBV5-4 to TRBJ2-7; 8 bases map to TRBD2. The CDR3 runs 14 residues. Germline CDR1 is SGHNT and CDR2 is YYREEE (reference sequence). V was pared by 5 bases and J by 2 bases, with 6 bases of the junction left unmatched. CDR3 protein: CASRPRGGTYEQYF. CDR3 bases read: TGTGCCAGCAGACCACGGGGGGGTACCTACGAG.

In regard to this clone: The CDR3 end is not reached by the read, which stops 3 residues before it; the germline J gene fills it in. The rearrangement links TRBV20-1 to TRBJ1-1; the D gene is possibly TRBD1 (5 bases). The CDR3 is 14 amino acids. Per the germline V gene, CDR1 is DFQATT and CDR2 is SNEGSKA (reference sequence). Trimming left V 0 bases short and J 5 bases short, with 13 bases between. CDR3 region: CSAREGGARTEAFF. CDR3 DNA, as far as it was read: TGCAGTGCTAGAGAAGGCGGGGCGAGGACTGAA.

With regard to this clone: The read ends 3 residues early relative to the CDR3; the germline J gene fills the gap. This chain joins TRBV7-2 and TRBJ2-3; 10 bases align to TRBD1. The CDR3 has 17 amino acids. Germline CDR1 SGHTA, CDR2 FQGNSA. The CDR3 loop reads CASRLASWGTGADTQYF. The sequenced CDR3 bases are TGTGCAAGTCGCTTAGCGAGTTGGGGGACAGGGGCAGATACG.

With respect to this clone: The CDR3 end is not reached by the read, which stops 3 residues before it; the germline J gene fills it in. The rearrangement links TRBV5-4 to TRBJ1-4, with D possibly being TRBD1 (5 bases). Germline-derived CDR1 and CDR2 are SGHNT and YYREEE (reference sequence). The CDR3 contains 13 residues. The part of the CDR3 DNA that was read is TGTGCCAGCAGCTCTCAAGGGGCGAGGAAA. It codes for CASSSQGARK. The whole CDR3 protein is CASSSQGARKLFF.

For this clone: The DNA ends 3 residues before the CDR3 does, and the rest of the CDR3 is filled in from the germline J gene. The chain employs TRBV5-5 and TRBJ1-2, with TRBD1 identical over 8 bases. Trimming removed 4 bases from V and 4 bases from J; junction bases left unmatched: 6. The CDR3 totals 14 residues. Germline V lookup: CDR1 SGHKS, CDR2 YYEKEE (reference sequence). CDR3 region: CASSTRQGIYGYTF. The CDR3 DNA, read in part, is TGTGCCAGCAGCACCAGACAGGGGATCTATGGC. Together with reference TRBV5-5 and TRBJ1-2, the CDR3 gives the full variable domain: DAGVTQSPTHLIKTRGQQVTLRCSPISGHKSVSWYQQVLGQGPQFIFQYYEKEERGRGNFPDRFSARQFPNYSSELNVNALLLGDSALYLCASSTRQGIYGYTFGSGTRLTVV.

Regarding this clone: The CDR3 goes on 3 residues after the read ends, and that part is filled in from the germline J gene. The V gene is TRBV30, the J gene TRBJ2-2, with D possibly being TRBD2 (5 bases). Germline loops: CDR1 GTSNPN, CDR2 SVGIG (reference sequence). Trimming took off 4 bases at V and 4 bases at J, with 10 bases between the two ends. The CDR3 extends over 13 amino acids. The CDR3 here is CAWNRRVTGELFF. The covered CDR3 bases are TGTGCCTGGAACCGGCGGGTCACCGGGGAG.

The sequenced part of the CDR3 DNA is TGCAGGGGGGTAGCGGACATAGATACG. Protein: CRGVADIDT. The full-length CDR3 reads as CRGVADIDTQYF. The V call is TRBV20-1, the J call TRBJ2-3; a weak D match, TRBD2 (6 bases). The DNA ends 3 residues before the CDR3 does, and the rest of the CDR3 is filled in from the germline J gene. Germline CDR1 and CDR2: DFQATT and SNEGSKA (reference sequence). The CDR3 runs to 12 residues.

The CDR3 is CASSNYRGPSSGNTIYF. Partial CDR3 DNA: TGTGCCAGCAGCAACTACAGGGGCCCCAGCTCTGGAAACACC. The chain is built from TRBV7-4 and TRBJ1-3, with 7 positions matching TRBD1. Sequencing ends 3 residues short of the CDR3 end; the germline J gene provides the rest. The trim removed 5 bases at V and 0 bases at J, leaving 10 bases unmatched. Germline loops: CDR1 SGHVT, CDR2 SQSDAQ. The CDR3 runs 17 residues.

The DNA read from the CDR3 is TGTGCCAGCAGCTTAGCGCAAGGGACAGGGAAT. This sequence encodes CASSLAQGTGN. The whole CDR3 region reads CASSLAQGTGNAFF. This rearrangement joins TRBV7-9 to TRBJ1-1, with 9 positions matching TRBD1. The CDR3 end falls 3 residues outside the read, so it is completed with the germline J gene. CDR3 length: 14 residues. Germline assignment: CDR1 SEHNR and CDR2 FQNEAQ (reference sequence).

About this clone itself: The read falls 3 residues short of the CDR3 end, and the missing part is taken from the germline J gene. The chain recombines TRBV12-3 or TRBV12-4 with TRBJ2-1; D is perhaps TRBD2 (5 bases). The CDR3 has 13 residues. V lost 7 bases to trimming and J lost 6 bases, with 13 bases between them. The chain's CDR3 is CASTWTGLNEQFF. The CDR3 bases that were read are TGTGCCAGCACCTGGACTGGTCTCAATGAG.

A remark on this clone: The read comes to an end 3 residues before the CDR3 does, leaving the germline J gene to fill in the end. The chain has TRBV6-4 and TRBJ1-1; TRBD1 matches at 8 bases. CDR1 and CDR2 (germline): MRHNA, SNTAGT. V gave up 6 bases and J gave up 0 bases; unmatched junction bases: 9. This CDR3 has 16 amino acids. The CDR3 DNA, read in part, is TGTGCCAGCAGGCTTGGGACAGGCCCTTTGAACACTGAA. This sequence encodes CASRLGTGPLNTE. The full CDR3 reads CASRLGTGPLNTEAFF.

Comment on this clone: The CDR3 goes on 3 residues after the read ends, and that part is filled in from the germline J gene. The V gene is TRBV6-2 or TRBV6-3, the J gene TRBJ2-5; TRBD1 aligns across 7 bases. The germline V gene has CDR1 MNHEY and CDR2 SVGEGT. This CDR3 contains 13 residues. The junction had 2 bases not matched to a gene; V was cut back by 3 bases and J by 4 bases. The sequenced CDR3 bases are TGTGCCAGCAGTTATAAGGGGGCAGAGACC. Its translation: CASSYKGAET. The whole CDR3 sequence is CASSYKGAETQYF.

The CDR3 is CASSLNGGTDTQYF. The CDR3 bases that were read are TGTGCCAGCTCACTAAACGGGGGCACAGATACG. This rearrangement joins TRBV18 to TRBJ2-3, with D possibly TRBD2 on 5 matching bases. The read halts 3 residues ahead of the CDR3 end, with the missing end drawn from the germline J gene. Trimming removed 4 bases from V and 1 base from J, with 9 bases in between. The CDR3 is 14 residues long. Germline loops: CDR1 KGHSH, CDR2 LQKENI.

About this clone: The read gets to within 3 residues of the CDR3 end, and the germline J gene fills in the rest. The V gene is TRBV2, the J gene TRBJ1-2, with D perhaps TRBD1 (5 bases). This CDR3 contains 13 residues. Trimming took 4 bases from V and 6 from J, leaving 12 bases between them. CDR1 is SNHLY, CDR2 FYNNEI, per germline. The CDR3 loop reads CASSVGQLNGYTF. CDR3 DNA (partial): TGTGCCAGCAGTGTGGGGCAACTAAATGGC. Looking up the rest from reference TRBV2 and TRBJ1-2 gives the full variable domain: EPEVTQTPSHQVTQMGQEVILRCVPISNHLYFYWYRQILGQKVEFLVSFYNNEISEKSEIFDDQFSVERPDGSNFTLKIRSTKLEDSAMYFCASSVGQLNGYTFGSGTRLTVV.

Worth noting for this clone: The read finishes 3 residues shy of the CDR3 end, and the germline J gene is used to complete it. V and J are TRBV20-1 and TRBJ1-2; D perhaps matches TRBD1 (6 bases). Germline CDR1 DFQATT, CDR2 SNEGSKA (reference sequence). V shed 6 bases and J shed 4 bases, with 12 bases lying between them. The CDR3 has 12 amino acids. CDR3 region: CSARRGSYGYTF. CDR3 DNA (partial): TGCAGTGCCCGAAGGGGGTCCTATGGC.

Worth noting for this clone: The CDR3 extends 3 residues past the end of the read, so its final part is completed from the germline J gene. The gene calls are TRBV18 and TRBJ2-5; TRBD1 agrees at 8 bases. Losses at the gene ends were 2 bases for V and 4 bases for J; bases not matched to a gene: 6. Germline V CDR1 and CDR2: KGHSH, LQKENI. The CDR3 spans 15 residues. CDR3 bases read: TGTGCCAGCTCACCAGTAACCGGACAGGGAGAGACC. Amino acid sequence: CASSPVTGQGET. The CDR3 in full is CASSPVTGQGETQYF.

Note on this clone: The read terminates 3 residues before the CDR3 end, so the remaining end is supplied by the germline J gene. This sequence joins TRBV5-1 and TRBJ1-1, with 9 bases aligning to TRBD1. The J segment lost 4 bases and the V segment lost 4 bases, leaving 8 bases of the junction unmatched. There are 15 residues in the CDR3. Germline V lookup: CDR1 SGHRS, CDR2 YFSETQ. CDR3 amino acids: CASSRGQGGGTEAFF. CDR3 DNA (partial): TGCGCCAGCAGCCGGGGACAGGGTGGCGGCACTGAA.

A note on this clone: The read ends 3 residues shy of where the CDR3 ends; the end is completed using the germline J gene. The rearrangement links TRBV5-1 to TRBJ1-1; D is ambiguous. CDR1 and CDR2 (germline): SGHRS, YFSETQ. V dropped 2 bases and J dropped 4 bases, with 12 bases sitting between them. The CDR3 sequence is 14 residues long. The CDR3 spells CASSFLSEGTEAFF. The CDR3 DNA, read in part, is TGCGCCAGCAGCTTCTTGTCGGAGGGCACTGAA.

Note on this clone: Sequencing ends 3 residues short of the CDR3 end; the germline J gene provides the rest. The rearrangement uses TRBV10-3 and TRBJ2-6; TRBD1 matches 10 bases. Per germline, CDR1 ENHRY and CDR2 SYGVKD. With V trimmed by 4 bases and J by 5 bases, 5 bases remained unmatched. The CDR3 has 16 residues. The CDR3 loop reads CAISGQGASRANVLTF. Incomplete CDR3 DNA: TGTGCCATCAGTGGACAGGGGGCATCTCGGGCCAACGTC.

In regard to this clone: The read gets to within 3 residues of the CDR3 end, and the germline J gene fills in the rest. V usage is TRBV6-4 and J usage is TRBJ1-2, with D possibly TRBD1 on 5 matching bases. The CDR3 totals 16 residues. From germline, CDR1 is MRHNA and CDR2 SNTAGT. CDR3 loop: CASSDSLGREESGYTF. The CDR3 DNA, read in part, is TGTGCCAGCAGTGACTCGCTGGGGCGCGAAGAGAGCGGC.

Of note for this clone: The missing CDR3 end, 3 residues past where the read stops, is filled in from the germline J gene. The same CDR3 arises from other DNA sequences in this sample as well. The V and J genes are TRBV30 and TRBJ2-2; weak D call: TRBD2 (5 bases). Trimming stripped 4 bases from V and 5 bases from J, with 23 bases between. The length of the CDR3 is 17 residues. CDR1 and CDR2 from the germline V gene are GTSNPN and SVGIG (reference sequence). CDR3 protein: CAWNPSGGPRGTGELFF. The DNA read from the CDR3 is TGTGCCTGGAACCCCTCAGGAGGACCCCGGGGAACCGGGGAG.

About this clone itself: The read finishes 3 residues shy of the CDR3 end, and the germline J gene is used to complete it. The V and J genes are TRBV5-5 and TRBJ1-5; no definite D call. Germline V gene sequence: CDR1 SGHKS, CDR2 YYEKEE (reference sequence). Between the trimmed V and J ends, which lost 5 bases and 4 bases, there was a span of 7 bases. This CDR3 is 12 amino acids long. CDR3 DNA (partial): TGTGCCAGCAGGGCAGAAAATCAGCCC. Translating it yields CASRAENQP. The entire CDR3 reads CASRAENQPQHF.

With respect to this clone: The read gets to within 3 residues of the CDR3 end, and the germline J gene fills in the rest. The rearrangement joins TRBV20-1 to TRBJ1-5; 7 bases agree with TRBD1. The CDR3 consists of 16 residues. Germline V gives CDR1 DFQATT, CDR2 SNEGSKA (reference sequence). J lost 0 bases, V lost 3 bases, and 8 bases had no gene match. This CDR3 is CSARAGTAYSNQPQHF. The DNA read from the CDR3 is TGCAGTGCTAGGGCCGGGACAGCTTATAGCAATCAGCCC.

A remark on this clone: The junction and the germline gene differ at one end; a read error may be behind it. The CDR3 end is not reached by the read, which stops 3 residues before it; the germline J gene fills it in. The genes are TRBV20-1 and TRBJ2-6, with D possibly being TRBD2 (5 bases). The CDR3 loop spans 15 amino acids. Germline lookup yields CDR1 DFQATT and CDR2 SNEGSKA (reference sequence). The part of the CDR3 DNA that was read is TGCAGTGCTAGGCCCCGGCAGGCCGGGGTCAACGTC. Its translation: CSARPRQAGVNV. The full CDR3 protein reads CSARPRQAGVNVLTF.